The 11 T cell receptor beta chains below all came from one sample that was sequenced in a study of shared clonotypes between healthy human individuals (dated by TCRdb to about 2020). The library relied on the immunoSEQ multiplex PCR assay. This immuneACCESS table, as held by TCRdb, lists in-frame sequences with V and J called but not all clones. Of the missing ones, under half trace to an unresolved V gene in checked studies; the others have no known cause. This sample gives over 2 million clones in total; about 95% of them show up just once. The ten largest make up about 1.1% of the sample. CD8 naive samples were CD45RO-negative cells positively selected for CCR7, giving a CD45RA+CCR7+ population that excluded TemRA cells. Input material: naive CD8+ T cells sorted from blood. This specimen's cell subset or site label, per the study, means: CD45RA+CCR7+. These receptors were obtained from a young man in good health.

CDR3 residues: CASSVGIQPQHF. For the CDR3, the DNA is TGTGCCAGCAGTGTTGGTATCCAGCCCCAGCATTTT. The chain has TRBV7-9 and TRBJ1-5; no firm D call. Germline V gene sequence: CDR1 SEHNR, CDR2 FQNEAQ (reference sequence). V was clipped by 6 bases and J by 7 bases, with 10 bases between them. The CDR3 is made up of 12 amino acids. Supplemented by reference TRBV7-9 and TRBJ1-5, the full variable domain reads DTGVSQNPRHKITKRGQNVTFRCDPISEHNRLYWYRQTLGQGPEFLTYFQNEAQLEKSRLLSDRFSAERPKGSFSTLEIQRTEQGDSAMYLCASSVGIQPQHFGDGTRLSIL.

A few counts support this clone. Other DNA sequences in the sample encode the same CDR3. The chain uses TRBV5-1 and TRBJ2-7; TRBD1 matches at 8 bases. Germline CDR1 is SGHRS and CDR2 is YFSETQ. V trimming: 3 bases; J trimming: 4 bases; junction bases outside the gene matches: 6. The CDR3 runs to 14 residues. CDR3 bases: TGCGCCAGCAGCTACGGACAGGGAACTTACGAGCAGTACTTC. Residues: CASSYGQGTYEQYF. Full variable domain (remainder filled in from reference TRBV5-1 and TRBJ2-7): KAGVTQTPRYLIKTRGQQVTLSCSPISGHRSVSWYQQTPGQGLQFLFEYFSETQRNKGNFPGRFSGRQFSNSRSEMNVSTLELGDSALYLCASSYGQGTYEQYFGPGTRLTVT.

V gene TRBV27 combines with J gene TRBJ1-5; tentatively, D is TRBD1 (5 bases). The CDR3 runs 15 residues. Germline V gene sequence: CDR1 MNHEY, CDR2 SMNVEV (reference sequence). Trimming took 6 bases from V and 1 from J, leaving 13 bases between them. Here the CDR3 DNA reads TGTGCCAGCAGAATCGCAGGGTTGAGCAATCAGCCCCAGCATTTT. Translation: CASRIAGLSNQPQHF.

As regards this clone: The germline gene is not matched at one end of the junction; a read error may be the cause. The V call is TRBV7-7, the J call TRBJ2-5, with a tentative D call TRBD1 (6 bases). The CDR3 has 16 residues. Looked up from germline, CDR1 is SSHAT and CDR2 is FNYEAQ (reference sequence). Here the CDR3 reads CASSLERVGTMETQYF. DNA for the CDR3: TGTGCTAGCAGCTTAGAGCGCGTGGGGACAATGGAGACCCAGTACTTC.

The chain combines TRBV13 with TRBJ2-2; D not certain. CDR1 PRHDT and CDR2 FYEKMQ come from the germline V gene (reference sequence). Trimming took 5 bases from V and 0 from J, leaving 4 bases between them. The length of the CDR3 is 13 residues. This CDR3 reads CASSGTNTGELFF. DNA for the CDR3: TGTGCCAGCAGCGGTACGAACACCGGGGAGCTGTTTTTT.

The CDR3 reads CASSGDRGPEQYF. CDR3 DNA: TGTGCCAGCAGCGGCGACAGGGGGCCCGAGCAGTACTTC. The chain has TRBV5-4 and TRBJ2-7; 10 bases align to TRBD1. CDR3 length: 13 amino acids. V lost 4 bases and J lost 6; bases outside the gene matches: 4. Looked up from germline, CDR1 is SGHNT and CDR2 is YYREEE (reference sequence).

The rearrangement uses TRBV6-1 and TRBJ2-2; 9 nucleotides align to TRBD2. Germline-derived CDR1 and CDR2 are MNHNS and SASEGT. With 2 bases clipped from V and 5 bases from J, the junction kept 12 bases outside the gene matches. This CDR3 is built from 18 residues. CDR3 nucleotides: TGTGCCAGCAGTGAATGGCTGGCGGGAGGGCCGAGAACCGGGGAGCTGTTTTTT. Protein sequence: CASSEWLAGGPRTGELFF.

The V call is TRBV27, the J call TRBJ2-7; D is unclear. V was pared by 2 bases and J by 0 bases, with 11 bases between. In germline, CDR1 is MNHEY, CDR2 SMNVEV (reference sequence). This CDR3 comprises 15 residues. Here the CDR3 DNA reads TGTGCCAGCAGTTTAGCCCTAGTGACCTCCTACGAGCAGTACTTC. Translating gives CASSLALVTSYEQYF.

This clone showed up just once. The identical CDR3 is also encoded by other nucleotide sequences in the sample. The chain combines TRBV4-1 with TRBJ1-1; tentatively, D is TRBD1 (5 bases). V shed 4 bases and J shed 4 bases, with 10 bases lying between them. Looked up from germline, CDR1 is MGHRA and CDR2 is YSYEKL. The CDR3 covers 13 residues. As DNA, the CDR3 is TGCGCCAGCAGCCGATCTGGGGGCACTGAAGCTTTCTTT. Residues: CASSRSGGTEAFF.

The chain employs TRBV28 and TRBJ2-7, with a possible D match to TRBD2 (6 bases). CDR1 and CDR2 (germline): MDHEN, SYDVKM. The CDR3 runs 17 residues. V lost 4 bases to trimming and J lost 0 bases, with 19 bases between them. CDR3 bases: TGTGCCAGCAGTTCGCTCTATCGGGACTCGGTCTCCTACGAGCAGTACTTC. Translation gives CASSSLYRDSVSYEQYF.

The V and J genes are TRBV5-6 and TRBJ2-7; a possible D gene is TRBD2 (6 bases). The CDR3 loop spans 17 amino acids. The V end was cut by 7 bases, the J end by 1 base, with 24 bases between. Per germline, CDR1 SGHDT and CDR2 YYEEEE. CDR3 sequence: CASGLLTPGLFSYEQYF. The CDR3 DNA reads TGTGCCAGCGGACTTCTTACACCGGGACTTTTTTCCTACGAGCAGTACTTC.